The 7 T cell receptor beta chains presented below share a single source sample, sequenced in a study of Graves' ophthalmopathy and Graves' hyperthyroidism listed by TCRdb under 2018. Sequencing was carried out with an Illumina HiSeq 2000. TCR beta CDR3 regions were amplified from RNA transcripts for repertoire sequencing. The first round of RT-PCR was done with HTBI primers and the Qiagen OneStep RT-PCR kit, and was followed by a second round of multiplex PCR, then size selection and purification. In TCRdb, the public reads were trimmed at Q25 with fastp and aligned with MiXCR, with productive beta chains retained. CDR3 protein duplicates are merged, each entry listing the most common genes and DNA. Here the sample has some 1.1 million distinct CDR3 sequences; approximately 35% occur a single time. 11% of the sample is held by the ten biggest clonotypes. Sequencing was carried out using peripheral blood or thyroid tissue (not recorded which). These receptor sequences come from an adult man with Graves' hyperthyroidism.

This clonotype turned up a few times. The rearrangement joins TRBV10-3 to TRBJ2-7, with 10 bases that match TRBD1. This CDR3 has 16 residues. CDR1 is ENHRY, CDR2 SYGVKD, per germline. The V and J ends lost 3 bases and 2 bases, in that order; junction bases with no gene match: 7. CDR3 protein: CAISDLRDRGPYEQYF. The CDR3 DNA follows: TGTGCCATCAGTGACCTCCGGGACAGGGGCCCCTACGAGCAGTACTTC.

This clonotype was recorded at least ten times. V is TRBV11-2 and J is TRBJ2-7, with D possibly TRBD1 on 6 matching bases. Germline-derived CDR1 and CDR2 are SGHAT and FQNNGV. This CDR3 has 15 amino acids. Trimming left V 5 bases short and J 3 bases short, with 17 bases between. The CDR3 is CASSPIDRPNYEQYF. CDR3 nucleotides: TGTGCCAGCAGCCCTATTGACAGGCCTAACTACGAGCAGTACTTC.

This rearrangement joins TRBV7-8 to TRBJ2-3; possibly TRBD2 for D (5 bases). Deletions cut 5 bases from V and 2 bases from J, with 11 bases between. CDR1 is SGHVS, CDR2 FQNEAQ, per germline. This CDR3 has 14 amino acids. The CDR3 nucleotides read TGTGCCAGCAGCCGAGGGCGGACCACAGATACGCAGTATTTT. This codes for CASSRGRTTDTQYF.

The chain is built from TRBV6-6 and TRBJ1-5; 10 bases match TRBD1. V lost 2 bases, J lost 6 bases, and 1 base stayed unmatched. The CDR3 runs 14 residues. Germline CDR1 MNHNY, CDR2 SVGAGI (reference sequence). CDR3 sequence reads: CASSYRDRGQPQHF. The CDR3 coding sequence is TGTGCCAGCAGTTACCGGGACAGGGGTCAGCCCCAGCATTTT.

This clonotype was observed a handful of times. The rearrangement uses TRBV6-5 and TRBJ2-7; 11 bases agree with TRBD2. The CDR3 loop spans 15 amino acids. V was pared by 4 bases and J by 4 bases, with 6 bases of the junction left unmatched. Germline V gives CDR1 MNHEY, CDR2 SVGAGI. This CDR3 is CASSSTSGIGYEQYF. The DNA for the CDR3 is TGTGCCAGCAGTTCGACTAGCGGGATTGGGTACGAGCAGTACTTC.

This clonotype was observed at least ten times. The chain links TRBV11-1 to TRBJ2-7; 7 nucleotides agree with TRBD2. The CDR3 covers 14 residues. Germline V gene lookup returns CDR1 SGHAT and CDR2 FQDESV (reference sequence). V lost 5 bases and J lost 3; bases outside the gene matches: 7. The CDR3, as DNA: TGTGCCAGCAGCCTTCGGGCTAGCGGCTACGAGCAGTACTTC. It yields the protein CASSLRASGYEQYF. Full variable domain (remainder filled in from reference TRBV11-1 and TRBJ2-7): EAEVAQSPRYKITEKSQAVAFWCDPISGHATLYWYRQILGQGPELLVQFQDESVVDDSQLPKDRFSAERLKGVDSTLKIQPAELGDSAMYLCASSLRASGYEQYFGPGTRLTVT.

This clonotype was detected many times. The chain employs TRBV2 and TRBJ2-7; D remains ambiguous. Trimming took off 6 bases at V and 6 bases at J, with 12 bases between the two ends. In germline, CDR1 is SNHLY, CDR2 FYNNEI. The CDR3 has 12 amino acids. The CDR3 DNA is TGTGCCAGCAGAGAGGACGTTCCCGAGCAGTACTTC. Translation: CASREDVPEQYF. The complete variable domain, with remaining parts taken from reference TRBV2 and TRBJ2-7, reads EPEVTQTPSHQVTQMGQEVILRCVPISNHLYFYWYRQILGQKVEFLVSFYNNEISEKSEIFDDQFSVERPDGSNFTLKIRSTKLEDSAMYFCASREDVPEQYFGPGTRLTVT.